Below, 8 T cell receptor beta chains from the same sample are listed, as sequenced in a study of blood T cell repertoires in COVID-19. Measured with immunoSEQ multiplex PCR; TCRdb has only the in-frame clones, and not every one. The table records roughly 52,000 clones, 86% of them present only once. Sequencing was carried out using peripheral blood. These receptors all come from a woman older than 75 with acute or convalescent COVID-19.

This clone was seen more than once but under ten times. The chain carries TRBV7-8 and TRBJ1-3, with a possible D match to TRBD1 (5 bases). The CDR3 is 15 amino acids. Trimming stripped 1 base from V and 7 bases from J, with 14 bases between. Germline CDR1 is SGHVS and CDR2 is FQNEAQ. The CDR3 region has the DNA TGTGCCAGCAGCTTAGAGACAGTTCTCGGGAACACCATATATTTT. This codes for CASSLETVLGNTIYF.

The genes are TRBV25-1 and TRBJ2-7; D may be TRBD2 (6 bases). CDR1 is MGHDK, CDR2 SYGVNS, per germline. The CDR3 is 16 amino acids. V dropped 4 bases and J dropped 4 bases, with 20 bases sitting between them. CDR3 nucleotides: TGTGCCAGCAGTGGAACGGGACTCCGTTTTTCTTACGAGCAGTACGTC. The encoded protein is CASSGTGLRFSYEQYV.

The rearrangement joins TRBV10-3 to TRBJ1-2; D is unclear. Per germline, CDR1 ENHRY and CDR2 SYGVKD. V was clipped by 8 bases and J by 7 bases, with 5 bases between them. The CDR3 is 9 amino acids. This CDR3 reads CAISGGYTF. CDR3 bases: TGTGCCATCTCCGGTGGCTACACCTTC.

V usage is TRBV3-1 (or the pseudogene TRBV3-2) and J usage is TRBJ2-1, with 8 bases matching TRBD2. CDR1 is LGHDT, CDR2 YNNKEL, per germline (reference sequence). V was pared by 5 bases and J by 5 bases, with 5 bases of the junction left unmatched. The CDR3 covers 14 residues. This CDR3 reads CASSFGTRNNEQFF. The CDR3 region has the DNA TGTGCCAGCAGCTTCGGGACTAGAAACAATGAGCAGTTCTTC.

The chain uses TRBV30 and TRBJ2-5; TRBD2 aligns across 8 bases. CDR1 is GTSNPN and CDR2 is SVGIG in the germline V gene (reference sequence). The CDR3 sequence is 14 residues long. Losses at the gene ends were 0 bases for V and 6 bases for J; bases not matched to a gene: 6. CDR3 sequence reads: CAWSVHSGEKTQYF. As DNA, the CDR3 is TGTGCCTGGAGTGTACATAGCGGGGAAAAGACCCAGTACTTC.

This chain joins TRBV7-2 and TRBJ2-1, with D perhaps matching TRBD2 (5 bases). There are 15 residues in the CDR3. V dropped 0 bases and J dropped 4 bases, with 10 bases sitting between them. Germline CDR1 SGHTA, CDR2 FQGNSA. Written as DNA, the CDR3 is TGTGCCAGCAGCTTAGCTGAGGGCCTATACAATGAGCAGTTCTTC. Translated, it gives CASSLAEGLYNEQFF.

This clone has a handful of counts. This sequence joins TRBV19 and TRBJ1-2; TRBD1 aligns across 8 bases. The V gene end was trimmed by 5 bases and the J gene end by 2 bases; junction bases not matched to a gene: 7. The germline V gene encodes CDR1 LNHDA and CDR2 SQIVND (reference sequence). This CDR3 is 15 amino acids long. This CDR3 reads CASSPRQGTNYGYTF. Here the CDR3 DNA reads TGTGCCAGTAGTCCCAGACAGGGGACGAACTATGGCTACACCTTC.

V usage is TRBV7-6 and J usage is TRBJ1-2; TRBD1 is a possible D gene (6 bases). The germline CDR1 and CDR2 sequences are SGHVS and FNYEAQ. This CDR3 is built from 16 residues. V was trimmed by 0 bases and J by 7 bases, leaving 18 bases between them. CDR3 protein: CASSLAPGGAGTGYTF. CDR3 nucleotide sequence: TGTGCCAGCAGCTTAGCGCCGGGGGGCGCGGGGACTGGCTACACCTTC.